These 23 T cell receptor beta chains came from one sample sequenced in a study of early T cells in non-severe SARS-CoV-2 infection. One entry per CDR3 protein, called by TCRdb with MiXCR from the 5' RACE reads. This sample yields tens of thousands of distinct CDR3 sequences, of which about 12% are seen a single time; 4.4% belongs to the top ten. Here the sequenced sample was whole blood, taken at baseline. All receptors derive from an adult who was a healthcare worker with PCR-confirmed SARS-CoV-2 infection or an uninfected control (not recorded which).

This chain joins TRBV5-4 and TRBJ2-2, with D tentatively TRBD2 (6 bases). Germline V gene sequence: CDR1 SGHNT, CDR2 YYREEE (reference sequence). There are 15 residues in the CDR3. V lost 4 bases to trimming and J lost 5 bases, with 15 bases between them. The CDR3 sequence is CASSPVGGETGELFF. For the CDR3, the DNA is TGTGCCAGCAGCCCCGTGGGGGGAGAGACCGGGGAGCTGTTTTTT.

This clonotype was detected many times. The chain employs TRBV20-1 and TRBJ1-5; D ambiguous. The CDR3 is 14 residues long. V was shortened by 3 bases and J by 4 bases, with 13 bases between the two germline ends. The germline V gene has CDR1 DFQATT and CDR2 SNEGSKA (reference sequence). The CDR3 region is CSASLGRFNQPQHF. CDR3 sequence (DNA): TGCAGTGCTAGCCTCGGACGGTTTAATCAGCCCCAGCATTTT.

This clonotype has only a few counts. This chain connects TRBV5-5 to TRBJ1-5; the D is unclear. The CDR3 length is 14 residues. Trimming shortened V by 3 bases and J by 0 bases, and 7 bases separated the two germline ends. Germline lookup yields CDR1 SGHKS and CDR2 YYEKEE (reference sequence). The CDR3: CASSSSNSNQPQHF. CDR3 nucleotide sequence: TGTGCCAGCAGCTCCAGCAATAGCAATCAGCCCCAGCATTTT. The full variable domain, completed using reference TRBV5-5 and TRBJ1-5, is DAGVTQSPTHLIKTRGQQVTLRCSPISGHKSVSWYQQVLGQGPQFIFQYYEKEERGRGNFPDRFSARQFPNYSSELNVNALLLGDSALYLCASSSSNSNQPQHFGDGTRLSIL.

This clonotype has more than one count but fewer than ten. CDR3 protein: CASSSIGDEQFF. The CDR3 bases are TGTGCCAGCAGCTCGATAGGGGATGAGCAGTTCTTC. The rearrangement links TRBV5-4 to TRBJ2-1, with D possibly TRBD1 on 5 matching bases. Germline V gene lookup returns CDR1 SGHNT and CDR2 YYREEE (reference sequence). The CDR3 spans 12 residues. Trimming removed 3 bases from V and 8 bases from J, with 9 bases in between.

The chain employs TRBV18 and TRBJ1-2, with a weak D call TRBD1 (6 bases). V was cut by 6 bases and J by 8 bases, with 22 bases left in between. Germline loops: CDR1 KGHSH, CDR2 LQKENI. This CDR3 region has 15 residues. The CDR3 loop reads CASSLISGTREGYTF. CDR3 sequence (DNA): TGTGCCAGCTCCCTAATCTCCGGGACACGGGAAGGCTACACCTTC.

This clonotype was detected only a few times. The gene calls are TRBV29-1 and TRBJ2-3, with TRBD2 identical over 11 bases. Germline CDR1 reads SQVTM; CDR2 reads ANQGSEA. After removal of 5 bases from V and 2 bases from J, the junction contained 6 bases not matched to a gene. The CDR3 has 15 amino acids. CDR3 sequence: CSVHGTSGHTDTQYF. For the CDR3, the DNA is TGCAGCGTTCACGGGACTAGCGGCCACACAGATACGCAGTATTTT.

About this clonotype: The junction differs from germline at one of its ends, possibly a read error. CDR3 sequence (DNA): TGTGCCAACAGCGTTACTTTGGGGTTCCTTCAGTACTTC. This translates into CANSVTLGFLQYF. The chain carries TRBV11-2 and TRBJ2-4; D is unclear. This CDR3 contains 13 residues. Germline-derived CDR1 and CDR2 are SGHAT and FQNNGV. Full variable domain (missing parts from reference TRBV11-2 and TRBJ2-4): EAGVAQSPRYKIIEKRQSVAFWCNPISGHATLYWYQQILGQGPKLLIQFQNNGVVDDSQLPKDRFSAERLKGVDSTLKIQPAKLEDSAVYLCANSVTLGFLQYFGAGTRLSVL.

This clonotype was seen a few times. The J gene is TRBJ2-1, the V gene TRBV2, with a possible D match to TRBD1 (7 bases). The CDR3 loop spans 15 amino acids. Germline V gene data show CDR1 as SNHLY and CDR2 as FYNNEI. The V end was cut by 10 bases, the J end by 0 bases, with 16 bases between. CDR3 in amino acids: CANTGGGFSYNEQFF. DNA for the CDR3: TGTGCCAACACAGGAGGGGGCTTCTCCTACAATGAGCAGTTCTTC. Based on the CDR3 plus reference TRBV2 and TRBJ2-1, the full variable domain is EPEVTQTPSHQVTQMGQEVILRCVPISNHLYFYWYRQILGQKVEFLVSFYNNEISEKSEIFDDQFSVERPDGSNFTLKIRSTKLEDSAMYFCANTGGGFSYNEQFFGPGTRLTVL.

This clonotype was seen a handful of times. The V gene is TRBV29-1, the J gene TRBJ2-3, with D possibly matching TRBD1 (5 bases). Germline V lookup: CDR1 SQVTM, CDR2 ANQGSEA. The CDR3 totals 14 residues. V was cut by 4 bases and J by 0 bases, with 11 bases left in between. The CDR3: CSVAPRASTDTQYF. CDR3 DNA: TGCAGCGTTGCCCCCAGGGCCAGCACAGATACGCAGTATTTT.

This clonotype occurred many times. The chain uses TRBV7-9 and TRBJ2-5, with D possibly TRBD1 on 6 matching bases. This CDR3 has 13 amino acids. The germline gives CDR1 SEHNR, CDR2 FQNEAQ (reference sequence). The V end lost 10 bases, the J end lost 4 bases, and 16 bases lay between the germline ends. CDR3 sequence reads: CATLQGWGETQYF. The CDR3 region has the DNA TGTGCCACACTTCAGGGGTGGGGAGAGACCCAGTACTTC.

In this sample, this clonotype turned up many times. The CDR3 sequence is CASSPQGQGHYGYTF. CDR3 nucleotide sequence: TGTGCCAGCAGCCCCCAGGGACAGGGTCACTATGGCTACACCTTC. The chain joins TRBV9 to TRBJ1-2; 9 bases are a match to TRBD1. The CDR3 runs 15 residues. Trimming removed 4 bases from V and 3 bases from J; junction bases left unmatched: 7. Per the germline V gene, CDR1 is SGDLS and CDR2 is YYNGEE.

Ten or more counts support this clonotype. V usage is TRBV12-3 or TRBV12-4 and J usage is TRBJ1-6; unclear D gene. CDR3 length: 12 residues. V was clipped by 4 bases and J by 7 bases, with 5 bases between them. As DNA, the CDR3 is TGTGCCAGCAGTTCCAGAAATTCACCCCTCCACTTT. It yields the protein CASSSRNSPLHF.

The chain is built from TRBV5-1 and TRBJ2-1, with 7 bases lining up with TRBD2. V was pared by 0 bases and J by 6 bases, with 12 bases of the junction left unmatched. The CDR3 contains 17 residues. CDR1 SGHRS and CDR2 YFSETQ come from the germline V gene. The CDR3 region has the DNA TGCGCCAGCAGCTTGGCCTTGAGCGGGAATGGGCCCAATGAGCAGTTCTTC. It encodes CASSLALSGNGPNEQFF. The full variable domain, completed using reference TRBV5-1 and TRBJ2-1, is KAGVTQTPRYLIKTRGQQVTLSCSPISGHRSVSWYQQTPGQGLQFLFEYFSETQRNKGNFPGRFSGRQFSNSRSEMNVSTLELGDSALYLCASSLALSGNGPNEQFFGPGTRLTVL.

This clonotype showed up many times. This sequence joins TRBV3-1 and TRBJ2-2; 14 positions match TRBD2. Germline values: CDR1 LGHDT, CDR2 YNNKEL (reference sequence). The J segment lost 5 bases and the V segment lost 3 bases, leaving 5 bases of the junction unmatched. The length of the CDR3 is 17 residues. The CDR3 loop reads CASSHLGLAGDTGELFF. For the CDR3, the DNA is TGTGCCAGCAGCCATTTGGGACTAGCGGGGGATACCGGGGAGCTGTTTTTT.

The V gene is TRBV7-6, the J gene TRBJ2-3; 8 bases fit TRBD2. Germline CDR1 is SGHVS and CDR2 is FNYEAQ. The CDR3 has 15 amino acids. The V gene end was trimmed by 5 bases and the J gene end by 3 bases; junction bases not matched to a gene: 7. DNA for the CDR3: TGTGCCAGCAGCCTTCGGACTAGCATGACAGATACGCAGTATTTT. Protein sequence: CASSLRTSMTDTQYF.

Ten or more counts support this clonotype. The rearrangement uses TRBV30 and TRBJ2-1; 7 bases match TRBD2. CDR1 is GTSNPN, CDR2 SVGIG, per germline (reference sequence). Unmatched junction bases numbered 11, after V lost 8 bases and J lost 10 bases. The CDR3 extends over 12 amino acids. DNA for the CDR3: TGTGCCAGCGGGACCCTACACACGGAGCAGTTCTTC. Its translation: CASGTLHTEQFF.

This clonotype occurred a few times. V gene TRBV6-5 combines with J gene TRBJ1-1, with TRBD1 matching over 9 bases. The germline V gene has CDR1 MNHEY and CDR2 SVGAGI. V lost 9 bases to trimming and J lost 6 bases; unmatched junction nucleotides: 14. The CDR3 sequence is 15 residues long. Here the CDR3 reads CASTRQGQGGPEAFF. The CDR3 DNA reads TGTGCCAGTACGCGTCAGGGACAGGGAGGGCCTGAAGCTTTCTTT.

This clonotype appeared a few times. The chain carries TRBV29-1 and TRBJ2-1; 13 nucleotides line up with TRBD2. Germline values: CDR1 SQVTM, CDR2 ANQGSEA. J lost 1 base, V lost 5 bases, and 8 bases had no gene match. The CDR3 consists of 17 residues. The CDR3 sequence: CSVRPGLAGKSYNEQFF. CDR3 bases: TGCAGCGTTAGACCGGGACTAGCGGGGAAGTCCTACAATGAGCAGTTCTTC.

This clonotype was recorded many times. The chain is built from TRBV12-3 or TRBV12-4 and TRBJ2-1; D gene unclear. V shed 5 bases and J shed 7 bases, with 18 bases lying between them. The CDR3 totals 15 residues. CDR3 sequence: CASSLDPRLWNEQFF. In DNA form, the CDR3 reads TGTGCCAGCAGTCTTGACCCACGGCTTTGGAATGAGCAGTTCTTC.

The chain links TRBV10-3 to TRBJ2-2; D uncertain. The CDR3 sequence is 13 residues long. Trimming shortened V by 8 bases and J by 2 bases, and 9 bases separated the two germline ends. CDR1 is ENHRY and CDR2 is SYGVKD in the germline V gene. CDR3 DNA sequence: TGTGCCATCTCAACGGACAACACCGGGGAGCTGTTTTTT. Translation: CAISTDNTGELFF.

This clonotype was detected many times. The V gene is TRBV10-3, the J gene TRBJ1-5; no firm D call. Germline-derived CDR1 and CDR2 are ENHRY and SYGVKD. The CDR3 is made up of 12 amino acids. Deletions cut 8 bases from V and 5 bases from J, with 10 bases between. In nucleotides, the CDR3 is TGTGCCATCGGCGGTCGGGATCAGCCCCAGCATTTT. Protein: CAIGGRDQPQHF.

CDR3 sequence (DNA): TGTGCCAGCAGCCCTCGCTGGGGACTCCCCCGCGACAATGAGCAGTTCTTC. Translating gives CASSPRWGLPRDNEQFF. The V and J genes are TRBV3-1 and TRBJ2-1, with D possibly TRBD2 on 6 matching bases. Deletions cut 4 bases from V and 5 bases from J, with 21 bases between. The CDR3 is 17 amino acids. In germline, CDR1 is LGHDT, CDR2 YNNKEL (reference sequence).

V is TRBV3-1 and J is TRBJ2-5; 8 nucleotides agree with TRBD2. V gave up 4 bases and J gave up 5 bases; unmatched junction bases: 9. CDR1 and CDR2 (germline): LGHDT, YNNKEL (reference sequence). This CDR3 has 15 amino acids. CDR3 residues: CASSPMGLVHETQYF. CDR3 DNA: TGTGCCAGCAGCCCTATGGGACTAGTTCATGAGACCCAGTACTTC.